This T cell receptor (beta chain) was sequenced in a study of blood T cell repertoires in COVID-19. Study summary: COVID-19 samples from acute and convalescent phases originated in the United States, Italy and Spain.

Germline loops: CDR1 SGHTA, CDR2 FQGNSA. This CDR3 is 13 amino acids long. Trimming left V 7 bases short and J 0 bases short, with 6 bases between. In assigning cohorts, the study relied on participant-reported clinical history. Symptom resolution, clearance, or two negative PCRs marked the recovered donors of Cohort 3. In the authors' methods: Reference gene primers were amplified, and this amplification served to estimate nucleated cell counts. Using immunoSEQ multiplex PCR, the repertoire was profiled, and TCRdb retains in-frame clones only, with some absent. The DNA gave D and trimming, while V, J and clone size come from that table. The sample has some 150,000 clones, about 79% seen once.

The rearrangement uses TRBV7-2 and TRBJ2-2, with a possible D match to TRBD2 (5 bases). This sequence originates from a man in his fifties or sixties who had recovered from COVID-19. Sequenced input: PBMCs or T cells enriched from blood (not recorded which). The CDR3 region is CASTGANTGELFF. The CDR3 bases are TGTGCCAGCACCGGGGCGAACACCGGGGAGCTGTTTTTT.